One and the same sample provided the 15 T cell receptor beta chains below, sequenced in a study of blood T cell repertoires in COVID-19. Clones were read by immunoSEQ multiplex PCR, and TCRdb kept only the in-frame ones, dropping some. This table holds about 250,000 clones, roughly 85% found once. Sequencing was done on a sample of PBMCs or T cells enriched from blood (not recorded which). These receptor sequences come from a woman aged 45-60 years who had been exposed to COVID-19.

The V gene is TRBV6-2 or TRBV6-3, the J gene TRBJ1-2, with TRBD1 matching 8 bases. The J segment lost 4 bases and the V segment lost 2 bases, leaving 9 bases of the junction unmatched. The length of the CDR3 is 16 residues. Per the germline V gene, CDR1 is MNHEY and CDR2 is SVGEGT. The CDR3 DNA sequence: TGTGCCAGCAGTTACCGGACAGGGAGGTTGAGCTATGGCTACACCTTC. Residues: CASSYRTGRLSYGYTF.

V and J are TRBV7-9 and TRBJ1-2; 7 positions agree with TRBD1. V shed 5 bases, J shed 4 bases, and the junction held 4 bases outside the gene matches. The CDR3 length is 13 residues. From germline, CDR1 is SEHNR and CDR2 FQNEAQ (reference sequence). The DNA for the CDR3 is TGTGCCAGCAGCCCCGACAGGGTCTATGGCTACACCTTC. The encoded protein is CASSPDRVYGYTF.

The chain carries TRBV6-1 and TRBJ2-7; TRBD2 matches 13 bases. Germline V gene data show CDR1 as MNHNS and CDR2 as SASEGT. V gave up 2 bases and J gave up 0 bases; unmatched junction bases: 4. The CDR3 has 17 residues. CDR3 DNA sequence: TGTGCCAGCAGTGAAATACTAGCGGGGGGGATCTCCTACGAGCAGTACTTC. This encodes CASSEILAGGISYEQYF.

This clone showed up just a few times. The chain combines TRBV5-1 with TRBJ1-1; maybe TRBD1 (5 bases). CDR1 is SGHRS and CDR2 is YFSETQ in the germline V gene. The CDR3 is 14 residues long. The ends were cut back, 5 bases at V and 5 bases at J, with 16 bases in the middle. CDR3 in amino acids: CASSRDFPGTEAFF. The CDR3 nucleotides read TGCGCCAGCAGTCGGGACTTCCCGGGTACTGAAGCTTTCTTT.

This chain connects TRBV4-3 to TRBJ2-1, with 9 bases that match TRBD2. Per germline, CDR1 LGHNA and CDR2 YSLEER. The CDR3 is 16 residues long. Unmatched junction bases numbered 8, after V lost 0 bases and J lost 8 bases. The CDR3 here is CASSQERAGGPDEQFF. CDR3 DNA sequence: TGCGCCAGCAGCCAAGAGAGGGCGGGGGGGCCAGATGAGCAGTTCTTC.

The chain uses TRBV30 and TRBJ2-7; D is unclear. CDR1 GTSNPN and CDR2 SVGIG come from the germline V gene (reference sequence). Trimming pared 8 bases from V and 2 bases from J, leaving 13 bases between. The CDR3 consists of 12 residues. The CDR3 coding sequence is TGTGCCGGAACGACTCGGCCCTACGAGCAGTACTTC. Translated, it gives CAGTTRPYEQYF. Full variable domain (rest looked up from reference TRBV30 and TRBJ2-7): SQTIHQWPATLVQPVGSPLSLECTVEGTSNPNLYWYRQAAGRGLQLLFYSVGIGQISSEVPQNLSASRPQDRQFILSSKKLLLSDSGFYLCAGTTRPYEQYFGPGTRLTVT.

This chain joins TRBV10-2 and TRBJ1-1; D gene ambiguous. The ends were cut back, 8 bases at V and 2 bases at J, with 3 bases in the middle. This CDR3 contains 10 residues. From germline, CDR1 is WSHSY and CDR2 SAAADI. This CDR3 is CASGNTEAFF. In DNA form, the CDR3 reads TGCGCCAGCGGCAACACTGAAGCTTTCTTT.

The CDR3 bases are TGTGCCAGCAGCGCGGCCCGGGGGGGCTCGTACAATGAGCAGTTCTTC. Its translation is CASSAARGGSYNEQFF. The chain joins TRBV11-1 to TRBJ2-1; TRBD2 matches 8 bases. CDR1 is SGHAT and CDR2 is FQDESV in the germline V gene (reference sequence). Trimming at V came to 5 bases and at J to 4 bases, leaving 10 bases not matched to a gene. CDR3 length: 16 residues.

The J gene is TRBJ1-3, the V gene TRBV4-1, with D possibly matching TRBD1 (6 bases). The CDR3 contains 16 residues. Trimming stripped 1 base from V and 2 bases from J, with 12 bases between. Germline V gene lookup returns CDR1 MGHRA and CDR2 YSYEKL. Here the CDR3 reads CASSQVPRGTGNTIYF. The CDR3 DNA sequence: TGCGCCAGCAGCCAAGTCCCCAGGGGTACTGGAAACACCATATATTTT.

The chain links TRBV19 to TRBJ1-2, with TRBD1 as a possible D gene (6 bases). The CDR3 has 13 residues. Trimming pared 5 bases from V and 8 bases from J, leaving 15 bases between. The germline V gene has CDR1 LNHDA and CDR2 SQIVND (reference sequence). CDR3 in DNA: TGTGCCAGTAGTCCCCAGGACAGAGAAGGCTACACCTTC. Translating gives CASSPQDREGYTF.

The genes are TRBV6-1 and TRBJ2-7; D gene unclear. V was trimmed by 2 bases and J by 0 bases, leaving 8 bases between them. From germline, CDR1 is MNHNS and CDR2 SASEGT. This CDR3 is built from 14 residues. The CDR3 reads CASSELQSSYEQYF. The CDR3 DNA reads TGTGCCAGCAGTGAATTACAGAGCTCCTACGAGCAGTACTTC.

This chain links TRBV6-5 with TRBJ2-1; 10 nucleotides agree with TRBD2. CDR1 MNHEY and CDR2 SVGAGI come from the germline V gene. Losses at the gene ends were 8 bases for V and 8 bases for J; bases not matched to a gene: 9. This CDR3 is built from 14 residues. The CDR3 DNA is TGTGCCAGCGGAGAGCGGGGGGGCGGAGATGAGCAGTTCTTC. Protein: CASGERGGGDEQFF.

About this clone: Other DNA sequences in this specimen translate into the identical CDR3. V is TRBV18 and J is TRBJ1-1; unclear D gene. Trimming shortened V by 3 bases and J by 1 base, and 6 bases separated the two germline ends. This CDR3 comprises 13 residues. Germline V gene lookup returns CDR1 KGHSH and CDR2 LQKENI. The CDR3 region has the DNA TGTGCCAGCTCACCTCGACAGAACACTGAAGCTTTCTTT. Amino acids: CASSPRQNTEAFF.

The rearrangement joins TRBV6-1 to TRBJ2-1; a weak D match, TRBD2 (5 bases). The germline V gene has CDR1 MNHNS and CDR2 SASEGT. CDR3 length: 15 amino acids. V was trimmed by 1 base and J by 7 bases, leaving 14 bases between them. The CDR3 nucleotides are TGTGCCAGCAGTGAAGGGGTCGGAGGTGGGAATGAGCAGTTCTTC. Amino acids: CASSEGVGGGNEQFF.

This clone was detected a few times. The gene calls are TRBV30 and TRBJ1-5, with D perhaps TRBD1 (5 bases). CDR3 length: 14 amino acids. Trimming took 1 base from V and 3 from J, leaving 10 bases between them. Germline V CDR1 and CDR2: GTSNPN, SVGIG (reference sequence). CDR3 nucleotides: TGTGCCTGGAGTGAGGGGCCGAACAATCAGCCCCAGCATTTT. Amino acids: CAWSEGPNNQPQHF.